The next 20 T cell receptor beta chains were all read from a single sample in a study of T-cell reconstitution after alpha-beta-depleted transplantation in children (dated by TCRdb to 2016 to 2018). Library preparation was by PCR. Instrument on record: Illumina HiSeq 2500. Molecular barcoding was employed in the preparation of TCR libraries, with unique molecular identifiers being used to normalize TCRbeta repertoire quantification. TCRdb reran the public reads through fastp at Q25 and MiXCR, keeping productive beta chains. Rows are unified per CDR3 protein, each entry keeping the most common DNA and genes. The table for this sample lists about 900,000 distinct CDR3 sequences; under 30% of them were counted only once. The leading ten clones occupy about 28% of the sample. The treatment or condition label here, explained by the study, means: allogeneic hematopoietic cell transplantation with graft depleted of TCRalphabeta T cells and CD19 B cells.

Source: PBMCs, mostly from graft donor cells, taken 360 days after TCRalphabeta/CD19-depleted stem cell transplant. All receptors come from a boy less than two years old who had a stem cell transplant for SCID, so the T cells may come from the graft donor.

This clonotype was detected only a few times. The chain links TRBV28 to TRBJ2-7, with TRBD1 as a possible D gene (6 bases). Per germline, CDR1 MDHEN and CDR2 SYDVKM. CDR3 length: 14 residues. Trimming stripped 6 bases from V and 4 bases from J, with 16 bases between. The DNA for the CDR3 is TGTGCCAGCAGGGGTTCTGGACAGCTATACGAGCAGTACTTC. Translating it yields CASRGSGQLYEQYF.

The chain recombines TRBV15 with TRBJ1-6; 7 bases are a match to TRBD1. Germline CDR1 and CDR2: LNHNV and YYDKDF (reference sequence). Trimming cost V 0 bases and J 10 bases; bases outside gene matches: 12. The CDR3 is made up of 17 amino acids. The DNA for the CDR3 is TGTGCCACCAGCAGAGATAAGCGGCAGGGGGTCGAATCACCCCTCCACTTT. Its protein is CATSRDKRQGVESPLHF.

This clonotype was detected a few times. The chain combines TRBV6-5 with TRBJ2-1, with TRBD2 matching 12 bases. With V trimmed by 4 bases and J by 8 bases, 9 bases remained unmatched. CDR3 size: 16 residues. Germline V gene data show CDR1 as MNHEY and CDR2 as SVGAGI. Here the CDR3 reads CASSSPLAGGMYEQFF. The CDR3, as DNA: TGTGCCAGCAGTTCCCCTCTAGCGGGGGGGATGTATGAGCAGTTCTTC.

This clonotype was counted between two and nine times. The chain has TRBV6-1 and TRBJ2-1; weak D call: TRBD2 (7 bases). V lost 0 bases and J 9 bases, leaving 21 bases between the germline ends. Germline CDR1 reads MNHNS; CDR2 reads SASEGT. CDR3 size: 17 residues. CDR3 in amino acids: CASSEAGRGAPLGEQFF. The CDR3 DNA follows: TGTGCCAGCAGTGAAGCGGGGAGGGGGGCCCCGCTGGGTGAGCAGTTCTTC.

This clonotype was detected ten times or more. CDR3 protein: CASSFGGTDTQYF. DNA of the CDR3: TGTGCCAGCAGCTTCGGGGGCACAGATACGCAGTATTTT. This rearrangement joins TRBV12-3 or TRBV12-4 to TRBJ2-3; maybe TRBD2 (5 bases). The CDR3 loop spans 13 amino acids. Trimming pared 6 bases from V and 1 base from J, leaving 8 bases between.

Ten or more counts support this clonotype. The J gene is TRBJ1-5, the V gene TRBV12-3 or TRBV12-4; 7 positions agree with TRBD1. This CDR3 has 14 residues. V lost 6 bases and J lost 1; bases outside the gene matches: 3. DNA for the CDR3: TGTGCCAGCAGCCCGACAGGGAGCAATCAGCCCCAGCATTTT. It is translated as CASSPTGSNQPQHF.

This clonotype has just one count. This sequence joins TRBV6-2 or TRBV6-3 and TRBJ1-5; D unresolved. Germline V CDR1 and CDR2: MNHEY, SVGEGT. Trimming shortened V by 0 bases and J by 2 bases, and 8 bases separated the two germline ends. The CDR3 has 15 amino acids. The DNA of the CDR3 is TGTGCCAGCAGTTACTCGATAGTGGGCAATCAGCCCCAGCATTTT. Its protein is CASSYSIVGNQPQHF.

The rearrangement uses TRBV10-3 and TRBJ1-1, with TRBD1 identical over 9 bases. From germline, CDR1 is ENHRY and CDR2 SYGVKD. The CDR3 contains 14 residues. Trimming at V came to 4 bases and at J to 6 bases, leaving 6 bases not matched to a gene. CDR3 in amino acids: CAISVGTGFPEAFF. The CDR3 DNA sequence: TGTGCCATCAGTGTGGGGACAGGGTTTCCTGAAGCTTTCTTT.

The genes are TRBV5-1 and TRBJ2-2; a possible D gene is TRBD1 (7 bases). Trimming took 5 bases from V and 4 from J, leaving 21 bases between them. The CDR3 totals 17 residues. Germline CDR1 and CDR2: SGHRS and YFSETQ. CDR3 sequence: CASSPGGTVRGTGELFF. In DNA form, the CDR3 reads TGCGCCAGCAGTCCTGGAGGGACAGTTCGTGGCACCGGGGAGCTGTTTTTT.

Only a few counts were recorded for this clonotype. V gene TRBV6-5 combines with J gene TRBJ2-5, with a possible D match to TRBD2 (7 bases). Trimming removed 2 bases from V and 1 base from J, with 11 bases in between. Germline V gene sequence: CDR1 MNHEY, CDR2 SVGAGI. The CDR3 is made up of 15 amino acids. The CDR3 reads CASSYVAGAQETQYF. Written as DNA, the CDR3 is TGTGCCAGCAGTTACGTGGCGGGGGCCCAAGAGACCCAGTACTTC.

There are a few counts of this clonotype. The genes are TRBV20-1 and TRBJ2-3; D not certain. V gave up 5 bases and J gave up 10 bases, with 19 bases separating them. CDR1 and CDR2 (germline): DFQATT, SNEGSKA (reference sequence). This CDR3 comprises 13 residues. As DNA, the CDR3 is TGCAGTGCTGCCCTTCTTCCGGCACTATCGCAGTATTTT. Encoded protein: CSAALLPALSQYF.

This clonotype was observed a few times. The CDR3 is CASSRRTGTGLYEQYF. The CDR3 region has the DNA TGTGCCAGCAGCCGTCGGACCGGGACAGGACTCTACGAGCAGTACTTC. The chain has TRBV28 and TRBJ2-7, with 8 bases lining up with TRBD1. Germline CDR1 reads MDHEN; CDR2 reads SYDVKM. CDR3 length: 16 residues. J was trimmed by 3 bases and V by 6 bases; bases with no gene match: 13.

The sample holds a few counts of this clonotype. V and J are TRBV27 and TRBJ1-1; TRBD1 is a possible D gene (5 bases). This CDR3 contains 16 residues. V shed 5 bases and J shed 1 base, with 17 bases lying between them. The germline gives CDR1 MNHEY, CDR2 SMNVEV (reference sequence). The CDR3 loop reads CASSPSGGDANTEAFF. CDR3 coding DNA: TGTGCCAGCAGTCCCTCGGGGGGGGATGCGAACACTGAAGCTTTCTTT.

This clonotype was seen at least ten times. This chain's CDR3 is CASSVGGTGELFF. CDR3 nucleotides: TGTGCCAGCAGCGTAGGGGGCACCGGGGAGCTGTTTTTT. The chain has TRBV9 and TRBJ2-2; no clear D. V was clipped by 0 bases and J by 4 bases, with 4 bases between them. This CDR3 spans 13 amino acids. Germline CDR1 is SGDLS and CDR2 is YYNGEE.

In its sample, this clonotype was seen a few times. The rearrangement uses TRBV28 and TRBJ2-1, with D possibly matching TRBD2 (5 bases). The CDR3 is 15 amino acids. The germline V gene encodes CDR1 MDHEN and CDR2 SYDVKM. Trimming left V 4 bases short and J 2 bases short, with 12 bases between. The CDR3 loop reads CASSYRGYTYNEQFF. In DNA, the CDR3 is TGTGCCAGCAGTTACCGGGGATACACCTACAATGAGCAGTTCTTC.

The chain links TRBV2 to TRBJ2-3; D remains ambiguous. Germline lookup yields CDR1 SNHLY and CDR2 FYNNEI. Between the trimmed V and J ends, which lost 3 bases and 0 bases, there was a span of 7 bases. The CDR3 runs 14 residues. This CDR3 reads CASSDIASTDTQYF. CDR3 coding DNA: TGTGCCAGCAGTGATATTGCTAGCACAGATACGCAGTATTTT.

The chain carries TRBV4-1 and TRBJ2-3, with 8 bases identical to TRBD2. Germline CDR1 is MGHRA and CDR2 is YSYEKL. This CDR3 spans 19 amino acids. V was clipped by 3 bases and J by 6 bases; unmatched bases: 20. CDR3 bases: TGCGCCAGCAGCCAGTTTCCCGTAGCGGGGAGAAGCCTTGCCGATACGCAGTATTTT. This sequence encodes CASSQFPVAGRSLADTQYF.

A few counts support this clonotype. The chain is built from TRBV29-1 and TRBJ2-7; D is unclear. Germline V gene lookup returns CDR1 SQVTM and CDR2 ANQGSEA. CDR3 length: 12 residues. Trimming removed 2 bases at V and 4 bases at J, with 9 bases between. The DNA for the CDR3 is TGCAGCGTTGAAACCCCCGGGTACGAGCAGTACTTC. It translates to CSVETPGYEQYF.

The CDR3 nucleotides are TGTGCCAGCAGTTCTACTTACAGGGAGAAGTACCAAGAGACCCAGTACTTC. Translated: CASSSTYREKYQETQYF. This rearrangement joins TRBV28 to TRBJ2-5, with a weak D call TRBD1 (6 bases). Germline lookup yields CDR1 MDHEN and CDR2 SYDVKM. Trimming removed 4 bases at V and 0 bases at J, with 18 bases between. This CDR3 comprises 17 residues.

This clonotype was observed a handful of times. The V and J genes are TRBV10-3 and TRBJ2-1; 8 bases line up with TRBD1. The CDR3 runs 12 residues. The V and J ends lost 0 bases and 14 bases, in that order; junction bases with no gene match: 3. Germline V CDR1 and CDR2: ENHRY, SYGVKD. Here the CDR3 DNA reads TGTGCCATCAGTGAGTCCAGGGGGCAAGAGTTCTTC. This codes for CAISESRGQEFF.